The rows below give T cell receptor beta chains drawn from one sample of a study of a mutant IDH1 vaccine in newly diagnosed glioma. The antigens for these receptors are not known. The repertoire was sequenced with immunoSEQ multiplex PCR; TCRdb's copy has only in-frame clones and lacks some. The sample records tens of thousands of clones, 60% to 80% being singletons. This specimen consisted of PBMCs, obtained from a glioma patient whose treatment included an IDH1 peptide vaccine. Receptors were obtained from a man in his fifties or sixties with glioma. The conserved cysteine and the conserved F or W are not part of the CDR3 here. A row's size may be missing; if present it is once, few, many or a size class.

v_gene: TRBV6-5
j_gene: TRBJ2-3
abundance: -
CDR3aa: ASSPGNTQY

v_gene: TRBV6-1
j_gene: TRBJ1-4
abundance: -
CDR3aa: ASEGNRLTNEKLF

v_gene: TRBV30
j_gene: TRBJ1-4
abundance: -
CDR3aa: AWSVQGMREKLF

v_gene: TRBV15
j_gene: TRBJ1-2
abundance: -
CDR3aa: ATSSPRYSNYGYT

v_gene: TRBV27
j_gene: TRBJ2-2
abundance: -
CDR3aa: ASRQGVGTGELF

v_gene: TRBV5-6
j_gene: TRBJ1-1
abundance: few
CDR3aa: ASSWTGATEAF

v_gene: TRBV4-1
j_gene: TRBJ2-1
abundance: -
CDR3aa: ASSQDHPGVLKQF

v_gene: TRBV29-1
j_gene: TRBJ1-3
abundance: once
CDR3aa: SVVGLADTIY

v_gene: TRBV15
j_gene: TRBJ2-1
abundance: -
CDR3aa: ATSRDERRGGRNEQF

v_gene: TRBV5-1
j_gene: TRBJ1-1
abundance: -
CDR3aa: ASSPIQGANTEAF

v_gene: TRBV5-1
j_gene: TRBJ1-2
abundance: -
CDR3aa: ASSKDRGQSGYT

v_gene: TRBV2
j_gene: TRBJ1-1
abundance: -
CDR3aa: ASTSTGRYAEAF

v_gene: TRBV20-1
j_gene: TRBJ1-1
abundance: -
CDR3aa: SAWTAEAF

v_gene: TRBV11-2
j_gene: TRBJ1-1
abundance: once
CDR3aa: ASSLRGAVRAF

v_gene: TRBV5-6
j_gene: -
abundance: -
CDR3aa: ASSSGPPGSSYEQY

v_gene: TRBV18
j_gene: TRBJ1-2
abundance: once
CDR3aa: ASLDLSLNYGYT

v_gene: TRBV5-4
j_gene: TRBJ2-7
abundance: -
CDR3aa: ASSSLNRRTMSGEQY

v_gene: TRBV20-1
j_gene: TRBJ2-1
abundance: -
CDR3aa: SATQDKQF

v_gene: TRBV30
j_gene: TRBJ2-3
abundance: -
CDR3aa: AWSSAGGGGGNTQY

v_gene: TRBV9
j_gene: TRBJ1-2
abundance: -
CDR3aa: ASSVDVSGDNGYT

v_gene: TRBV6-6
j_gene: TRBJ2-5
abundance: -
CDR3aa: ASSYEMGGTKETQY

v_gene: TRBV6-1
j_gene: TRBJ1-1
abundance: -
CDR3aa: ASSTRQGTGAEAF

v_gene: TRBV7-9
j_gene: TRBJ2-2
abundance: -
CDR3aa: ASSLDAGSTGELF

v_gene: TRBV9
j_gene: TRBJ2-7
abundance: -
CDR3aa: ASTPSRGQYEQY

v_gene: TRBV14
j_gene: TRBJ2-1
abundance: -
CDR3aa: ASSYLRGSYNEQF

v_gene: TRBV7-2
j_gene: TRBJ1-1
abundance: -
CDR3aa: ASSSGGMNTEAF

v_gene: TRBV19
j_gene: TRBJ1-2
abundance: once
CDR3aa: ASSIYERPLRGYT

v_gene: TRBV25-1
j_gene: TRBJ1-2
abundance: -
CDR3aa: ASSELSGLRGYT

v_gene: TRBV6-1
j_gene: TRBJ1-6
abundance: medium-sized
CDR3aa: ASSGRMEAILLNSPLH

v_gene: TRBV9
j_gene: TRBJ1-2
abundance: -
CDR3aa: ASSPGQNYGYT

v_gene: TRBV2
j_gene: TRBJ1-1
abundance: -
CDR3aa: ASIRERGNTEAF

v_gene: TRBV7-2
j_gene: TRBJ2-7
abundance: -
CDR3aa: ASSDGGPYGTYEQY